These 18 T cell receptor beta chains share one sample of origin, sequenced in a study of regulatory T cells in long-lasting Graves disease. Researchers made TCR beta libraries by using iRepertoire HTBI primers and running Arm-PCR on CDR3 regions. TCRdb independently ran MiXCR on the multiplex PCR reads; one entry per CDR3 protein. The repertoire has hundreds of thousands of distinct CDR3 sequences, around 15% of them found once; the top ten carry 20% to 25%. Time point specified: newly diagnosed GD, antithyroid drugs for less than 3 months. RNA extracted from PBMCs served as the sequencing template. The data also belong to a second study, concerning T cells in Graves' hyperthyroidism and ophthalmopathy.

Sequenced here: peripheral blood mononuclear cells (PBMCs), sampled at new diagnosis, from a patient treated with antithyroid drugs. These receptors were taken from a woman aged 35-65 years with Graves disease.

This clonotype was seen more than once but under ten times. The chain couples TRBV13 to TRBJ2-3, with 8 bases aligning to TRBD1. J was trimmed by 3 bases and V by 6 bases; bases with no gene match: 5. Germline V gene data show CDR1 as PRHDT and CDR2 as FYEKMQ (reference sequence). The CDR3 covers 14 residues. CDR3 sequence (DNA): TGTGCCAGCAGGAAACAGGGGGATACAGATACGCAGTATTTT. It encodes CASRKQGDTDTQYF.

This clonotype came up many times. The rearrangement joins TRBV5-1 to TRBJ2-2; TRBD2 aligns across 7 bases. This CDR3 comprises 14 residues. V was pared by 6 bases and J by 5 bases, with 7 bases of the junction left unmatched. CDR1 is SGHRS and CDR2 is YFSETQ in the germline V gene. CDR3 residues: CASTRDGGTGELFF. The CDR3 bases are TGCGCCAGCACGCGGGACGGGGGGACCGGGGAGCTGTTTTTT.

In this sample, this clonotype turned up many times. The genes are TRBV20-1 and TRBJ2-3, with 7 bases identical to TRBD2. CDR3 size: 14 residues. Germline-derived CDR1 and CDR2 are DFQATT and SNEGSKA (reference sequence). The V segment lost 3 bases and the J segment 0 bases; nucleotides outside the gene matches: 3. CDR3 in amino acids: CSARGGGSTDTQYF. The CDR3 nucleotides read TGCAGTGCTAGGGGGGGGGGTAGCACAGATACGCAGTATTTT.

Concerning this clonotype: Since a much larger clone is just one base distant, this may be a read error. This chain uses TRBV19 with TRBJ1-1, with a weak D call TRBD1 (5 bases). Germline V gene data show CDR1 as LNHDA and CDR2 as SQIVND (reference sequence). With 7 bases removed from V and 2 bases from J, the gap between germline ends came to 14 bases. The CDR3 contains 14 residues. CDR3 in DNA: TGTGCCAGTAACAATGGGGGAATTAACACTGAAGCTTTCTTT. Amino acid sequence: CASNNGGINTEAFF.

This clonotype was picked up many times. V and J are TRBV5-1 and TRBJ2-2, with D unresolved. Germline assignment: CDR1 SGHRS and CDR2 YFSETQ. Trimming left V 0 bases short and J 1 base short, with 10 bases between. This CDR3 spans 16 amino acids. The CDR3 is CASSLVAQLNTGELFF. The CDR3 DNA is TGCGCCAGCAGCTTGGTGGCGCAGCTGAACACCGGGGAGCTGTTTTTT.

The chain couples TRBV19 to TRBJ1-2; D is unclear. V dropped 5 bases and J dropped 0 bases, with 13 bases sitting between them. The germline V gene has CDR1 LNHDA and CDR2 SQIVND (reference sequence). CDR3 size: 15 residues. CDR3 sequence (DNA): TGTGCCAGTAGTGGCAGTAGTACGGCTAACTATGGCTACACCTTC. This sequence encodes CASSGSSTANYGYTF.

There are many counts of this clonotype. The rearrangement uses TRBV30 and TRBJ1-1; the match to TRBD1 covers 8 bases. V was clipped by 4 bases and J by 6 bases; unmatched bases: 7. CDR1 is GTSNPN, CDR2 SVGIG, per germline (reference sequence). This CDR3 is built from 13 residues. The DNA for the CDR3 is TGTGCCTGGAAAGACAGGGGTGGGTCTGAAGCTTTCTTT. It is translated as CAWKDRGGSEAFF. The full variable domain, in which reference TRBV30 and TRBJ1-1 provide the parts outside the CDR3, is SQTIHQWPATLVQPVGSPLSLECTVEGTSNPNLYWYRQAAGRGLQLLFYSVGIGQISSEVPQNLSASRPQDRQFILSSKKLLLSDSGFYLCAWKDRGGSEAFFGQGTRLTVV.

The chain employs TRBV19 and TRBJ2-1; 7 bases fit TRBD1. The J segment lost 10 bases and the V segment lost 5 bases, leaving 14 bases of the junction unmatched. The CDR3 extends over 15 amino acids. Germline CDR1 is LNHDA and CDR2 is SQIVND (reference sequence). The CDR3 DNA reads as TGTGCCAGTAGTTTTGAGACAGGGATGTACTACGAGCAGTTCTTC. Translated: CASSFETGMYYEQFF. Supplemented by reference TRBV19 and TRBJ2-1, the full variable domain reads DGGITQSPKYLFRKEGQNVTLSCEQNLNHDAMYWYRQDPGQGLRLIYYSQIVNDFQKGDIAEGYSVSREKKESFPLTVTSAQKNPTAFYLCASSFETGMYYEQFFGPGTRLTVL.

This clonotype was seen repeatedly, ten times or more. The chain is built from TRBV12-3 or TRBV12-4 and TRBJ1-4, with 8 positions matching TRBD1. The CDR3 sequence is 14 residues long. V trimming: 6 bases; J trimming: 8 bases; junction bases outside the gene matches: 8. The CDR3 coding sequence is TGTGCCAGCAGCGGACAGGGAGGTCGGGAAAAACTGTTTTTT. Its protein is CASSGQGGREKLFF.

This clonotype came up many times. The genes are TRBV5-1 and TRBJ2-3, with D perhaps TRBD2 (7 bases). Germline V gives CDR1 SGHRS, CDR2 YFSETQ. The length of the CDR3 is 15 residues. V was cut by 0 bases and J by 2 bases, with 10 bases left in between. Here the CDR3 reads CASSLVGGPTDTQYF. DNA of the CDR3: TGCGCCAGCAGCTTGGTCGGGGGGCCCACAGATACGCAGTATTTT.

This clonotype was observed at least ten times. The chain recombines TRBV5-1 with TRBJ2-3; possible D gene TRBD1, 6 bases. The V end lost 6 bases, the J end lost 5 bases, and 16 bases lay between the germline ends. This CDR3 has 14 residues. Germline V gene data show CDR1 as SGHRS and CDR2 as YFSETQ. CDR3 DNA sequence: TGCGCCAGCAATGTACAGGGTGGAGTAGATACGCAGTATTTT. As protein: CASNVQGGVDTQYF.

This clonotype was detected ten times or more. The V gene is TRBV14, the J gene TRBJ2-1; TRBD1 matches at 9 bases. The CDR3 consists of 15 residues. Unmatched junction bases numbered 13, after V lost 4 bases and J lost 12 bases. The germline gives CDR1 SGHDN, CDR2 FVKESK. CDR3 sequence (DNA): TGTGCCAGCAGCCTCGTGTTCGGGACAGGGAGTGTGCAGTTCTTC. Translating it yields CASSLVFGTGSVQFF.

This clonotype was seen many times. This sequence joins TRBV18 and TRBJ1-1; D is unresolved. The germline gives CDR1 KGHSH, CDR2 LQKENI. This CDR3 contains 15 residues. V gave up 3 bases and J gave up 1 base, with 12 bases separating them. In DNA, the CDR3 is TGTGCCAGCTCACCGGAGAGGGCGGGGAACACTGAAGCTTTCTTT. It yields the protein CASSPERAGNTEAFF.

This clonotype was counted ten times or more. The chain recombines TRBV2 with TRBJ2-1; 7 bases line up with TRBD2. The CDR3 spans 14 residues. CDR1 is SNHLY and CDR2 is FYNNEI in the germline V gene. Germline trimming cut 4 bases from V and 4 bases from J; bases unmatched to any gene: 4. CDR3 nucleotide sequence: TGTGCCAGCAGTGGTGCGGGGGTGTACAATGAGCAGTTCTTC. Its translation is CASSGAGVYNEQFF.

This clonotype was observed many times. The genes are TRBV6-1 and TRBJ1-2, with 10 bases that match TRBD1. V trimming: 7 bases; J trimming: 7 bases; junction bases outside the gene matches: 9. Germline-derived CDR1 and CDR2 are MNHNS and SASEGT. This CDR3 is built from 14 residues. The CDR3 region is CASNPGTGVLGYTF. CDR3 nucleotide sequence: TGTGCCAGCAACCCTGGGACAGGGGTGCTTGGCTACACCTTC.

This clonotype came up many times. This sequence joins TRBV9 and TRBJ2-3; D is unclear. The V end was cut by 0 bases, the J end by 2 bases, with 10 bases between. The germline V gene encodes CDR1 SGDLS and CDR2 YYNGEE. This CDR3 region has 15 residues. CDR3 nucleotide sequence: TGTGCCAGCAGCGTAGTCCCTACCCCCACAGATACGCAGTATTTT. Protein: CASSVVPTPTDTQYF.

Turning to this clonotype: Mismatch with germline at one junction end may stem from a read error. The J gene is TRBJ2-2, the V gene TRBV5-1; D call uncertain. The germline gives CDR1 SGHRS, CDR2 YFSETQ. This CDR3 region has 15 residues. The CDR3 sequence is CASSPPDKNTGELFF. The CDR3 nucleotides are TGTGCCAGCAGCCCGCCTGACAAGAACACCGGGGAGCTGTTTTTT.

This clonotype was counted ten times or more. J is TRBJ1-1 and V is TRBV5-1; D is unclear. Germline values: CDR1 SGHRS, CDR2 YFSETQ. This CDR3 has 14 amino acids. Trimming shortened V by 4 bases and J by 1 base, and 11 bases separated the two germline ends. CDR3 DNA: TGCGCCAGCAGCCGACCAAACTCGAACACTGAAGCTTTCTTT. Translated, it gives CASSRPNSNTEAFF.